Each of the 16 T cell receptor beta chains below was sequenced from the same sample in a study of cytomegalovirus exposure and HLA in healthy donors. 13 Jbeta primers and 60 Vbeta primers were used for the PCR. The assay was immunoSEQ multiplex PCR, and TCRdb's table has in-frame clones only and misses some. The data show about 150,000 clones, about 84% seen once. Sequencing was performed on PBMCs. The origin of the receptors is a woman in her thirties or forties in good health and CMV-seropositive.

This clone was recorded at least ten times. The CDR3: CASSPSGQGTEAFF. The DNA for the CDR3 is TGTGCCAGCAGCCCCTCGGGACAGGGCACTGAAGCTTTCTTT. This chain uses TRBV5-5 with TRBJ1-1, with 9 bases lining up with TRBD1. The CDR3 runs to 14 residues. With V trimmed by 4 bases and J by 4 bases, 5 bases remained unmatched. Germline values: CDR1 SGHKS, CDR2 YYEKEE (reference sequence).

The genes are TRBV29-1 and TRBJ1-2; TRBD1 matches at 10 bases. V lost 6 bases and J lost 2; bases outside the gene matches: 12. The CDR3 is 16 amino acids. Germline CDR1 and CDR2: SQVTM and ANQGSEA. The CDR3 region is CSVRHGQGVTNYGYTF. CDR3 in DNA: TGCAGCGTCCGACATGGACAGGGGGTAACGAACTATGGCTACACCTTC.

The chain has TRBV7-9 and TRBJ2-2, with 8 bases that match TRBD2. Germline CDR1 reads SEHNR; CDR2 reads FQNEAQ (reference sequence). Trimming took 10 bases from V and 4 from J; bases not matched to a gene: 8. CDR3 length: 14 amino acids. CDR3 residues: CATPGGSATGELFF. The CDR3 DNA follows: TGTGCCACCCCGGGGGGGTCGGCCACCGGGGAGCTGTTTTTT.

This clone was observed a single time. This chain links TRBV19 with TRBJ2-3; maybe TRBD1 (5 bases). V lost 0 bases to trimming and J lost 2 bases, with 15 bases between them. Germline values: CDR1 LNHDA, CDR2 SQIVND (reference sequence). This CDR3 comprises 17 residues. CDR3 sequence (DNA): TGTGCCAGTAGTATAGATGTGGGGCAGCTTTACACAGATACGCAGTATTTT. This sequence encodes CASSIDVGQLYTDTQYF.

This clone was detected once. This chain joins TRBV28 and TRBJ2-1; TRBD1 agrees at 9 bases. Trimming removed 2 bases from V and 7 bases from J; junction bases left unmatched: 9. Germline-derived CDR1 and CDR2 are MDHEN and SYDVKM. CDR3 length equals 16 residues. The CDR3 DNA reads as TGTGCCAGCAGTTTACCGGGGACAGGGTTTGGGAATGAGCAGTTCTTC. Translating gives CASSLPGTGFGNEQFF.

This rearrangement joins TRBV6-6 to TRBJ2-5; 10 bases align to TRBD1. The CDR3 spans 15 residues. Germline CDR1 reads MNHNY; CDR2 reads SVGAGI (reference sequence). With 5 bases clipped from V and 4 bases from J, the junction kept 7 bases outside the gene matches. Here the CDR3 reads CASSQDRGQRETQYF. The CDR3 coding sequence is TGTGCCAGCAGTCAAGACAGGGGGCAGCGAGAGACCCAGTACTTC.

The chain recombines TRBV2 with TRBJ2-7, with 10 nucleotides matching TRBD1. The CDR3 has 17 amino acids. Looked up from germline, CDR1 is SNHLY and CDR2 is FYNNEI. The V and J ends lost 6 bases and 5 bases, in that order; junction bases with no gene match: 16. In DNA form, the CDR3 reads TGTGCCAGCAGCGGTTTGTGGTCCGGGACAGGGGCCCACGAGCAGTACTTC. Amino acid sequence: CASSGLWSGTGAHEQYF. The variable domain in full, with the rest retrieved from reference TRBV2 and TRBJ2-7, is EPEVTQTPSHQVTQMGQEVILRCVPISNHLYFYWYRQILGQKVEFLVSFYNNEISEKSEIFDDQFSVERPDGSNFTLKIRSTKLEDSAMYFCASSGLWSGTGAHEQYFGPGTRLTVT.

The rearrangement uses TRBV7-7 and TRBJ2-2; D perhaps matches TRBD1 (6 bases). Trimming stripped 5 bases from V and 4 bases from J, with 11 bases between. Germline loops: CDR1 SSHAT, CDR2 FNYEAQ (reference sequence). CDR3 size: 14 residues. The CDR3 DNA reads as TGTGCCAGCAGCAAAGACAGGCGCACCGGGGAGCTGTTTTTT. Protein: CASSKDRRTGELFF.

The chain's CDR3 is CASSLGRGEQYF. DNA of the CDR3: TGTGCCAGCAGCTTGGGACGGGGCGAGCAGTACTTC. The V gene is TRBV5-6, the J gene TRBJ2-7, with TRBD2 as a possible D gene (5 bases). The V end was cut by 0 bases, the J end by 6 bases, with 7 bases between. Germline V gives CDR1 SGHDT, CDR2 YYEEEE. The CDR3 sequence is 12 residues long.

The chain recombines TRBV28 with TRBJ2-7; 9 bases agree with TRBD1. The CDR3 has 12 residues. CDR1 and CDR2 from the germline V gene are MDHEN and SYDVKM. The trim removed 5 bases at V and 12 bases at J, leaving 8 bases unmatched. The CDR3 DNA reads TGTGCCAGCAGTACCCGACAGGGGGGGTGGTACTTC. As protein: CASSTRQGGWYF.

The V and J genes are TRBV5-5 and TRBJ1-5; 7 bases are a match to TRBD1. This CDR3 is built from 15 residues. V dropped 6 bases and J dropped 0; count of bases not matched to a gene: 6. Per the germline V gene, CDR1 is SGHKS and CDR2 is YYEKEE (reference sequence). The CDR3 is CASTGTAHSNQPQHF. In nucleotides, the CDR3 is TGTGCCAGCACGGGGACAGCGCATAGCAATCAGCCCCAGCATTTT.

This rearrangement joins TRBV10-1 to TRBJ1-3; tentative D call: TRBD1 (5 bases). The V gene's germline CDR1 is WNHNN and CDR2 SYGVQD (reference sequence). The CDR3 runs to 16 residues. Trimming pared 0 bases from V and 4 bases from J, leaving 13 bases between. DNA for the CDR3: TGCGCCAGCAGTGAGTCGTCCCAGGGCAGAGGAAACACCATATATTTT. Protein product: CASSESSQGRGNTIYF.

CDR3 residues: CASSPRVYNEQFF. CDR3 in DNA: TGTGCCAGCAGCCCCAGGGTCTACAATGAGCAGTTCTTC. V is TRBV7-2 and J is TRBJ2-1; D might be TRBD1 (5 bases). Germline V gene lookup returns CDR1 SGHTA and CDR2 FQGNSA. The CDR3 runs to 13 residues. V shed 5 bases and J shed 3 bases, with 8 bases lying between them. The variable domain in full, completed from reference TRBV7-2 and TRBJ2-1, reads GAGVSQSPSNKVTEKGKDVELRCDPISGHTALYWYRQSLGQGLEFLIYFQGNSAPDKSGLPSDRFSAERTGGSVSTLTIQRTQQEDSAVYLCASSPRVYNEQFFGPGTRLTVL.

CDR3 sequence reads: CASSHRGRAYEQYF. CDR3 nucleotides: TGTGCCAGCAGTCATCGGGGAAGGGCCTACGAGCAGTACTTC. This chain links TRBV27 with TRBJ2-7; a weak D match, TRBD2 (5 bases). The CDR3 is 14 residues long. CDR1 and CDR2 from the germline V gene are MNHEY and SMNVEV (reference sequence). With 5 bases removed from V and 2 bases from J, the gap between germline ends came to 13 bases.

The chain joins TRBV10-3 to TRBJ1-1, with D uncertain. V dropped 2 bases and J dropped 4 bases, with 5 bases sitting between them. The germline V gene encodes CDR1 ENHRY and CDR2 SYGVKD. The CDR3 has 12 amino acids. CDR3 residues: CAISERGTEAFF. CDR3 in DNA: TGTGCCATCAGTGAGCGGGGCACTGAAGCTTTCTTT.

The chain carries TRBV30 and TRBJ1-5, with no clear D. Germline-derived CDR1 and CDR2 are GTSNPN and SVGIG (reference sequence). Trimming left V 0 bases short and J 15 bases short, with 18 bases between. The CDR3 runs 13 residues. In nucleotides, the CDR3 is TGTGCCTGGAGTGTATTCTCAGGTCAGGCATTGCATTTT. It is translated as CAWSVFSGQALHF.